Included here is one T cell receptor (beta chain) sequence, with context. What it binds is unknown. This record comes from a study of cytomegalovirus exposure and HLA in healthy donors. Study-wide results and limits: Clonal expansion was found to be greater in HLA-associated TCR beta chains than in equally common others in a later analysis. Several top significant clusters appeared, in a later analysis, to be linked to common viral pathogens.

PCR was performed using 60 Vbeta and 13 Jbeta primers. TCRdb keeps only in-frame clones here, not all; method: immunoSEQ multiplex PCR. In all, the sample yields under 70,000 clones. The clonotype originates from a man in his fifties or sixties in good health and CMV-seropositive. Sequencing was carried out using PBMCs.

The CDR3 DNA reads TGTGCCAGCAGAGCTGGACAGGGCGGTGGCTACACCTTC. Amino acids: CASRAGQGGGYTF. V is TRBV6-5 and J is TRBJ1-2; 8 bases are a match to TRBD1. The CDR3 is 13 amino acids. Trimming cost V 6 bases and J 7 bases; bases outside gene matches: 7. Germline V gives CDR1 MNHEY, CDR2 SVGAGI.